These 32 T cell receptor beta chains came from one sample sequenced in a study of CD8+ T cells in alopecia areata. The authors extracted RNA and reverse transcribed it into cDNA as the sequencing template. Sequencing used immunoSEQ multiplex PCR; TCRdb keeps in-frame clones, though not all of them. The sample lists a few hundred thousand clones, roughly two fifths seen once, with 0.48% in the top ten. Regarding treatment: oral pan-JAK inhibitor, 5-10 mg twice daily. Specimen: CD4+ T cells sorted from blood, collected between weeks 30 and 35, from a patient treated with tofacitinib. The receptors were gathered from a human donor with alopecia areata.

CDR3 DNA: TGTGCCTGGCGCCGAGGGGACAGGGATATCAATGAGCAGTTCTTC. Amino acids: CAWRRGDRDINEQFF. The chain is built from TRBV30 and TRBJ2-1; 9 bases match TRBD1. V gave up 5 bases and J gave up 6 bases; unmatched junction bases: 11. Per the germline V gene, CDR1 is GTSNPN and CDR2 is SVGIG (reference sequence). This CDR3 spans 15 amino acids. Drawing the rest from reference TRBV30 and TRBJ2-1, the complete variable domain is SQTIHQWPATLVQPVGSPLSLECTVEGTSNPNLYWYRQAAGRGLQLLFYSVGIGQISSEVPQNLSASRPQDRQFILSSKKLLLSDSGFYLCAWRRGDRDINEQFFGPGTRLTVL.

This clone was observed at least ten times. J is TRBJ2-2 and V is TRBV11-2, with D possibly being TRBD2 (5 bases). V lost 4 bases to trimming and J lost 6 bases, with 12 bases between them. Per the germline V gene, CDR1 is SGHAT and CDR2 is FQNNGV. This CDR3 has 14 amino acids. For the CDR3, the DNA is TGTGCCAGCAGCTCAAGCTGGGGAGCCGGGGAGCTGTTTTTT. This translates into CASSSSWGAGELFF.

This clone was detected once. The chain combines TRBV15 with TRBJ2-1; 7 bases map to TRBD2. There are 13 residues in the CDR3. Unmatched junction bases numbered 3, after V lost 1 base and J lost 9 bases. CDR1 is LNHNV, CDR2 YYDKDF, per germline (reference sequence). Here the CDR3 reads CATSRVTGGEQFF. The CDR3, as DNA: TGTGCCACCAGCAGAGTAACGGGGGGTGAGCAGTTCTTC. Looking up the rest from reference TRBV15 and TRBJ2-1 gives the full variable domain: DAMVIQNPRYQVTQFGKPVTLSCSQTLNHNVMYWYQQKSSQAPKLLFHYYDKDFNNEADTPDNFQSRRPNTSFCFLDIRSPGLGDTAMYLCATSRVTGGEQFFGPGTRLTVL.

The chain employs TRBV30 and TRBJ2-5, with 11 bases aligning to TRBD1. V was pared by 3 bases and J by 6 bases, with 3 bases of the junction left unmatched. Looked up from germline, CDR1 is GTSNPN and CDR2 is SVGIG (reference sequence). This CDR3 comprises 13 residues. CDR3 protein: CAWRGTGGQTQYF. In DNA, the CDR3 is TGTGCCTGGAGGGGGACAGGGGGGCAGACCCAGTACTTC.

V gene TRBV27 combines with J gene TRBJ1-1; no clear D. Between the trimmed V and J ends, which lost 5 bases and 1 base, there was a span of 8 bases. The CDR3 loop spans 13 amino acids. Germline loops: CDR1 MNHEY, CDR2 SMNVEV (reference sequence). This CDR3 is CASSTSRNTEAFF. DNA of the CDR3: TGTGCCAGCAGTACTTCAAGGAACACTGAAGCTTTCTTT.

This clone was counted only a few times. The chain recombines TRBV30 with TRBJ2-3; D gene uncertain. This CDR3 is built from 13 residues. Trimming cost V 5 bases and J 2 bases, with 11 bases left between them. Germline assignment: CDR1 GTSNPN and CDR2 SVGIG (reference sequence). The CDR3 here is CAWGTDLTDTQYF. The CDR3 DNA sequence: TGTGCCTGGGGAACGGACCTCACAGATACGCAGTATTTT.

This chain uses TRBV6-1 with TRBJ2-7; 8 positions match TRBD1. In germline, CDR1 is MNHNS, CDR2 SASEGT. V lost 7 bases and J lost 3; bases outside the gene matches: 8. The CDR3 loop spans 14 amino acids. The CDR3 sequence: CASTRSGQGYEQYF. As DNA, the CDR3 is TGTGCCAGCACCCGATCCGGACAGGGCTACGAGCAGTACTTC.

The chain links TRBV6-6 to TRBJ2-1, with TRBD2 identical over 8 bases. Per the germline V gene, CDR1 is MNHNY and CDR2 is SVGAGI (reference sequence). The ends lost 6 bases at V and 6 bases at J; junction bases unmatched: 13. The CDR3 contains 16 residues. CDR3 sequence (DNA): TGTGCCAGCAGGCCGGTGCGGGAGGTTTTACCCAATGAGCAGTTCTTC. Protein: CASRPVREVLPNEQFF.

The rearrangement links TRBV29-1 to TRBJ1-1; 9 bases line up with TRBD1. Trimming at V came to 5 bases and at J to 5 bases, leaving 9 bases not matched to a gene. Per the germline V gene, CDR1 is SQVTM and CDR2 is ANQGSEA. The CDR3 covers 14 residues. The chain's CDR3 is CSVRPGQGRTEAFF. The CDR3, as DNA: TGCAGCGTTCGTCCGGGACAGGGCCGGACTGAAGCTTTCTTT. Together with reference TRBV29-1 and TRBJ1-1, the CDR3 gives the full variable domain: SAVISQKPSRDICQRGTSLTIQCQVDSQVTMMFWYRQQPGQSLTLIATANQGSEATYESGFVIDKFPISRPNLTFSTLTVSNMSPEDSSIYLCSVRPGQGRTEAFFGQGTRLTVV.

This clone was counted a few times. The chain has TRBV12-5 and TRBJ2-4; unclear D gene. CDR1 is LGHNT, CDR2 FRNRAP, per germline. The ends were cut back, 1 base at V and 9 bases at J, with 10 bases in the middle. The CDR3 consists of 13 residues. The CDR3: CASGLGRMGIQYF. The CDR3 DNA reads TGTGCTAGTGGTTTGGGACGGATGGGCATTCAGTACTTC.

Only a few counts were recorded for this clone. The chain is built from TRBV7-2 and TRBJ1-5; 7 positions match TRBD1. The CDR3 covers 14 residues. The V gene's germline CDR1 is SGHTA and CDR2 FQGNSA. With V trimmed by 5 bases and J by 4 bases, 5 bases remained unmatched. CDR3 nucleotides: TGTGCCAGCAGCGGACGGGACAGAAATCAGCCCCAGCATTTT. Translated: CASSGRDRNQPQHF.

This chain connects TRBV30 to TRBJ2-2, with unresolved D. Germline values: CDR1 GTSNPN, CDR2 SVGIG (reference sequence). V lost 3 bases to trimming and J lost 4 bases, with 9 bases between them. This CDR3 is 13 amino acids long. The CDR3 DNA follows: TGTGCCTGGAGGCCATACATCACCGGGGAGCTGTTTTTT. It yields the protein CAWRPYITGELFF.

The chain uses TRBV29-1 and TRBJ1-1; 7 nucleotides line up with TRBD1. The CDR3 is made up of 13 amino acids. The germline gives CDR1 SQVTM, CDR2 ANQGSEA. V trimming: 7 bases; J trimming: 4 bases; junction bases outside the gene matches: 9. In DNA, the CDR3 is TGCAGCGGACTCAGGGGGACTGGCACTGAAGCTTTCTTT. It codes for CSGLRGTGTEAFF.

As concerns this clone: The same CDR3 is also encoded by other DNA sequences in this sample. This sequence joins TRBV29-1 and TRBJ2-7; tentatively, D is TRBD2 (6 bases). CDR1 is SQVTM and CDR2 is ANQGSEA in the germline V gene. V lost 6 bases to trimming and J lost 2 bases, with 14 bases between them. The CDR3 extends over 13 amino acids. Here the CDR3 DNA reads TGCAGCGTCGAGAATCGGGGGACCTACGAGCAGTACTTC. It is translated as CSVENRGTYEQYF.

This sequence joins TRBV18 and TRBJ1-6, with a possible D match to TRBD1 (6 bases). The CDR3 has 18 amino acids. Per germline, CDR1 KGHSH and CDR2 LQKENI. Trimming left V 3 bases short and J 3 bases short, with 18 bases between. This chain's CDR3 is CASSPLPGRGVYNSPLHF. The CDR3 nucleotides read TGTGCCAGCTCACCCCTACCGGGCAGGGGCGTCTATAATTCACCCCTCCACTTT.

The chain carries TRBV7-3 and TRBJ2-3; D is unresolved. Germline V gene sequence: CDR1 SGHTA, CDR2 FQGTGA. The CDR3 contains 13 residues. The V end was cut by 5 bases, the J end by 1 base, with 7 bases between. Here the CDR3 DNA reads TGTGCCAGCAGCCTTGGTCGCACAGATACGCAGTATTTT. Encoded protein: CASSLGRTDTQYF.

This clone appeared a few times. The chain couples TRBV29-1 to TRBJ1-2; 7 bases fit TRBD1. The CDR3 covers 15 residues. The junction had 9 bases not matched to a gene; V was cut back by 1 base and J by 4 bases. CDR1 and CDR2 (germline): SQVTM, ANQGSEA. CDR3 sequence: CSVEARGQFFYGYTF. The DNA for the CDR3 is TGCAGCGTTGAAGCCCGGGGACAGTTTTTCTATGGCTACACCTTC.

This chain joins TRBV7-2 and TRBJ2-6; D may be TRBD2 (6 bases). Germline CDR1 and CDR2: SGHTA and FQGNSA. This CDR3 region has 17 residues. Trimming cost V 7 bases and J 0 bases, with 16 bases left between them. CDR3 nucleotide sequence: TGTGCCAGCACCACACCCGGGGGAAGCTCTGGGGCCAACGTCCTGACTTTC. Translating gives CASTTPGGSSGANVLTF.

This clone was recorded many times. The rearrangement links TRBV14 to TRBJ2-7; maybe TRBD2 (7 bases). The CDR3 contains 14 residues. Trimming left V 1 base short and J 6 bases short, with 13 bases between. Germline V gene sequence: CDR1 SGHDN, CDR2 FVKESK. The CDR3 region is CASSQGWGGREQYF. The CDR3 bases are TGTGCCAGCAGCCAAGGATGGGGGGGGCGCGAGCAGTACTTC.

The chain recombines TRBV2 with TRBJ1-2; D uncertain. The CDR3 is 12 amino acids. In germline, CDR1 is SNHLY, CDR2 FYNNEI. The V and J ends lost 3 bases and 3 bases respectively, with 5 bases between them. The CDR3 bases are TGTGCCAGCAGTGACGGGGACTATGGCTACACCTTC. Encoded protein: CASSDGDYGYTF.

The rearrangement uses TRBV5-1 and TRBJ2-3, with D perhaps TRBD1 (5 bases). Between the trimmed V and J ends, which lost 4 bases and 4 bases, there was a span of 10 bases. Germline V gives CDR1 SGHRS, CDR2 YFSETQ. The CDR3 runs 13 residues. The CDR3 reads CASSIQGPDTQYF. Written as DNA, the CDR3 is TGCGCCAGCAGCATTCAGGGTCCAGATACGCAGTATTTT. The entire variable domain, with the rest obtained from reference TRBV5-1 and TRBJ2-3, is as follows: KAGVTQTPRYLIKTRGQQVTLSCSPISGHRSVSWYQQTPGQGLQFLFEYFSETQRNKGNFPGRFSGRQFSNSRSEMNVSTLELGDSALYLCASSIQGPDTQYFGPGTRLTVL.

The rearrangement joins TRBV5-1 to TRBJ2-6; D ambiguous. This CDR3 has 16 amino acids. Deletions cut 4 bases from V and 0 bases from J, with 11 bases between. In germline, CDR1 is SGHRS, CDR2 YFSETQ. This chain's CDR3 is CASSPDANSGANVLTF. Written as DNA, the CDR3 is TGCGCCAGCAGCCCGGACGCGAACTCTGGGGCCAACGTCCTGACTTTC.

Here the CDR3 reads CATTQDSSYTEAFF. The DNA of the CDR3 is TGTGCCACCACCCAAGACAGCTCCTACACTGAAGCTTTCTTT. The chain has TRBV25-1 and TRBJ1-1; D may be TRBD1 (5 bases). V was trimmed by 10 bases and J by 3 bases, leaving 18 bases between them. Germline-derived CDR1 and CDR2 are MGHDK and SYGVNS. The CDR3 length is 14 residues.

This clone turned up a few times. This chain uses TRBV11-2 with TRBJ1-1; D perhaps matches TRBD1 (5 bases). The CDR3 extends over 17 amino acids. Germline lookup yields CDR1 SGHAT and CDR2 FQNNGV. Trimming stripped 3 bases from V and 0 bases from J, with 17 bases between. The CDR3 nucleotides read TGTGCCAGCAGCTTCCCAAGTGCGGGACCCGTGAACACTGAAGCTTTCTTT. It specifies CASSFPSAGPVNTEAFF.

V usage is TRBV18 and J usage is TRBJ2-7, with TRBD2 matching 7 bases. The CDR3 extends over 15 amino acids. V trimming: 2 bases; J trimming: 3 bases; junction bases outside the gene matches: 7. Germline values: CDR1 KGHSH, CDR2 LQKENI. This CDR3 reads CASSPWSGEIYEQYF. Here the CDR3 DNA reads TGTGCCAGCTCACCATGGAGCGGGGAGATCTACGAGCAGTACTTC.

This rearrangement joins TRBV4-2 to TRBJ2-1; the D is unclear. The CDR3 sequence is 13 residues long. Trimming took 1 base from V and 5 from J, leaving 6 bases between them. The germline CDR1 and CDR2 sequences are LGHNA and YNFKEQ. The CDR3 here is CASSQGLDNEQFF. For the CDR3, the DNA is TGTGCCAGCAGCCAAGGTCTCGACAATGAGCAGTTCTTC.

This clone appeared a few times. The CDR3 protein is CAWSRTGMESSYTF. CDR3 bases: TGTGCCTGGAGCAGAACAGGGATGGAGTCGAGCTACACCTTC. The chain links TRBV30 to TRBJ1-2; tentative D call: TRBD1 (6 bases). Trimming removed 3 bases from V and 9 bases from J, with 20 bases in between. CDR3 length: 14 residues. Germline V gene lookup returns CDR1 GTSNPN and CDR2 SVGIG (reference sequence).

The chain carries TRBV7-9 and TRBJ1-1; D remains unclear. Trimming cost V 5 bases and J 2 bases, with 15 bases left between them. This CDR3 region has 15 residues. Germline-derived CDR1 and CDR2 are SEHNR and FQNEAQ (reference sequence). CDR3 region: CASSPTRQPNTEAFF. CDR3 sequence (DNA): TGTGCCAGCAGCCCAACCAGGCAGCCTAACACTGAAGCTTTCTTT.

The chain combines TRBV29-1 with TRBJ2-3; either TRBD1 or TRBD2 may fit D (5 bases each). The V end was cut by 2 bases, the J end by 5 bases, with 17 bases between. CDR3 length equals 15 residues. CDR1 and CDR2 from the germline V gene are SQVTM and ANQGSEA. As DNA, the CDR3 is TGCAGCGTTGAATATACAGGACTCCCCGGAGATACGCAGTATTTT. This translates into CSVEYTGLPGDTQYF.

This chain uses TRBV5-1 with TRBJ1-1; D is unresolved. This CDR3 is built from 14 residues. Trimming pared 1 base from V and 1 base from J, leaving 8 bases between. CDR1 is SGHRS, CDR2 YFSETQ, per germline. CDR3 amino acids: CASSLLAGNTEAFF. DNA for the CDR3: TGCGCCAGCAGCTTGCTCGCAGGGAACACTGAAGCTTTCTTT.

The chain has TRBV5-1 and TRBJ1-1; the D is unclear. This CDR3 has 15 residues. CDR1 is SGHRS and CDR2 is YFSETQ in the germline V gene. V lost 4 bases to trimming and J lost 1 base, with 14 bases between them. CDR3: CASSLYSNSNTEAFF. The CDR3 nucleotides are TGCGCCAGCAGCCTATACAGCAACTCGAACACTGAAGCTTTCTTT.

This chain links TRBV2 with TRBJ1-2; D possibly corresponds to TRBD1 (5 bases). V was cut by 2 bases and J by 0 bases, with 7 bases left in between. Germline V gene data show CDR1 as SNHLY and CDR2 as FYNNEI. The CDR3 runs to 14 residues. The CDR3 nucleotides read TGTGCCAGCAGTGAAACAGGACCTAACTATGGCTACACCTTC. This sequence encodes CASSETGPNYGYTF.